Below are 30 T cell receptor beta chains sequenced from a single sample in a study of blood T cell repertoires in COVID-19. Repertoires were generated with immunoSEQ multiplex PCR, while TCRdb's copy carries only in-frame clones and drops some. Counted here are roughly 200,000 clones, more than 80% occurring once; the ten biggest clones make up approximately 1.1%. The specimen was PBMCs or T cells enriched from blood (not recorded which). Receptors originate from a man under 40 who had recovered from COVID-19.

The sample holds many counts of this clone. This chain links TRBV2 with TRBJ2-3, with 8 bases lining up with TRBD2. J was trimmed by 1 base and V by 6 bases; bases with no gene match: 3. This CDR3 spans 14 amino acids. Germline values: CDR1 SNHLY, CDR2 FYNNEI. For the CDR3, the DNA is TGTGCCAGCAGACAGACTAGCGGCACAGATACGCAGTATTTT. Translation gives CASRQTSGTDTQYF.

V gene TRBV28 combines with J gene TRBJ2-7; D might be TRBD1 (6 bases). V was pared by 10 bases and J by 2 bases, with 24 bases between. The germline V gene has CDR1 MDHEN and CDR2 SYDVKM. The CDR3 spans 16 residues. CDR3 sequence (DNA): TGTGCCACCCAAGGGGTAAGCACCGGACAGACCTACGAGCAGTACTTC. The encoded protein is CATQGVSTGQTYEQYF.

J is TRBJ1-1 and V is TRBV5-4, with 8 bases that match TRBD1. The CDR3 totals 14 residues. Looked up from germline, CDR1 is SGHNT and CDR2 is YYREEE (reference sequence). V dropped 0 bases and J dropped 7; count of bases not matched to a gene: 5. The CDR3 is CASSLEQGVGEAFF. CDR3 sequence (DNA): TGTGCCAGCAGCTTGGAACAGGGGGTTGGTGAAGCTTTCTTT.

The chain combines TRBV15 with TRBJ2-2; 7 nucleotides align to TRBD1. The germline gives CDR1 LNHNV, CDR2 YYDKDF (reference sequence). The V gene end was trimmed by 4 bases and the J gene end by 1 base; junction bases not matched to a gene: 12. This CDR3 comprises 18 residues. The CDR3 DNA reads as TGTGCCACCAGCAATACGGACAGGCCCAGAGGGAACACCGGGGAGCTGTTTTTT. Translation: CATSNTDRPRGNTGELFF.

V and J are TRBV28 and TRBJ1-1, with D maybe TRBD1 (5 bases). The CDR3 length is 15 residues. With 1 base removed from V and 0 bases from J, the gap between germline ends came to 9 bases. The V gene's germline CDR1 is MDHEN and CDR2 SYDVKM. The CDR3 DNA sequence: TGTGCCAGCAGTTTATCGGGGGGGATGAACACTGAAGCTTTCTTT. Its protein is CASSLSGGMNTEAFF.

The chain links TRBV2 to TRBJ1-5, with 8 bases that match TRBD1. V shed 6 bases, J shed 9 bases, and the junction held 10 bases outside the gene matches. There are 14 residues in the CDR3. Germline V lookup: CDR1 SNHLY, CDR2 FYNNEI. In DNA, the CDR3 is TGTGCCAGCAGAACGCCAGGACAGGGTCCGCCCCAGCATTTT. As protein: CASRTPGQGPPQHF.

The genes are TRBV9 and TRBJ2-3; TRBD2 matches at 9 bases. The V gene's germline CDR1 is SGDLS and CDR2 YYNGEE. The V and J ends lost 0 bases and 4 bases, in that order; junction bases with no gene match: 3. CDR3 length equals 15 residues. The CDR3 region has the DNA TGTGCCAGCAGCGTAGGGGGACTAGCAGCAGATACGCAGTATTTT. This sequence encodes CASSVGGLAADTQYF.

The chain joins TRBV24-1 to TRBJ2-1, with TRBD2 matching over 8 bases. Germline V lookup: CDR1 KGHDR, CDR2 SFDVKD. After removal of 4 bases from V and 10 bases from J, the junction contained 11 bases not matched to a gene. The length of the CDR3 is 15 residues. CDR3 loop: CATSDSGGGTREQFF. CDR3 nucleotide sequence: TGTGCCACCAGTGACTCGGGCGGGGGGACTAGGGAGCAGTTCTTC.

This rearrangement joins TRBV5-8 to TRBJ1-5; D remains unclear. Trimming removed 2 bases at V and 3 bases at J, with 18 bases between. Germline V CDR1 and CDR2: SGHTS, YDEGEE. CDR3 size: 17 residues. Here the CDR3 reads CASSFRGQVEYNQPQHF. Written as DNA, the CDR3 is TGTGCCAGCAGCTTTCGTGGGCAGGTGGAATACAATCAGCCCCAGCATTTT.

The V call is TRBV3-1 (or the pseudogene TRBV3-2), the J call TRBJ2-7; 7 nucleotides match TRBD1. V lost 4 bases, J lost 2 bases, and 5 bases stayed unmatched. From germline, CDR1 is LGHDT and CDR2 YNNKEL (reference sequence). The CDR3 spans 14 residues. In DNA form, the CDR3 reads TGTGCCAGCAGCCGGGGACAGACGACCTACGAGCAGTACTTC. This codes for CASSRGQTTYEQYF.

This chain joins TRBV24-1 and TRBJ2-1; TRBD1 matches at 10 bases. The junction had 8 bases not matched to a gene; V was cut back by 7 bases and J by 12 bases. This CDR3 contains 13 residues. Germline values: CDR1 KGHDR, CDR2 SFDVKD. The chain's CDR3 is CATRPRQGAGQFF. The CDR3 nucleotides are TGTGCCACCAGGCCGCGACAGGGGGCGGGGCAGTTCTTC.

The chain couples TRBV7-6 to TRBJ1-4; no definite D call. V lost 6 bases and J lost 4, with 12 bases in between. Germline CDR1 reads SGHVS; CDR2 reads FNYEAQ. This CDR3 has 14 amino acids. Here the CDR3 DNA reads TGTGCCAGCAGTCGACGGGGTGGTAATGAAAAACTGTTTTTT. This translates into CASSRRGGNEKLFF.

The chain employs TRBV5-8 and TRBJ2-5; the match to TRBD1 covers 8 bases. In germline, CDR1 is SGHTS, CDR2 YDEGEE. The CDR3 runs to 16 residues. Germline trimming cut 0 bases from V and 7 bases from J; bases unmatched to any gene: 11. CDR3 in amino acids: CASSLGADRVVGTQYF. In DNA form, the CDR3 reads TGTGCCAGCAGCTTGGGTGCGGACAGGGTCGTAGGGACCCAGTACTTC. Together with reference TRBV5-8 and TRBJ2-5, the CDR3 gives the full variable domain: EAGVTQSPTHLIKTRGQQATLRCSPISGHTSVYWYQQALGLGLQFLLWYDEGEERNRGNFPPRFSGRQFPNYSSELNVNALELEDSALYLCASSLGADRVVGTQYFGPGTRLLVL.

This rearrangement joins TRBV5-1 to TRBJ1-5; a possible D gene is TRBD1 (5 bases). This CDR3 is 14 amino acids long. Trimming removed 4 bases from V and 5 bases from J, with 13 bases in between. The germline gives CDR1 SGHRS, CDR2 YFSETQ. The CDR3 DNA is TGCGCCAGCAGCCCACTGGGGGGACATCAGCCCCAGCATTTT. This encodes CASSPLGGHQPQHF.

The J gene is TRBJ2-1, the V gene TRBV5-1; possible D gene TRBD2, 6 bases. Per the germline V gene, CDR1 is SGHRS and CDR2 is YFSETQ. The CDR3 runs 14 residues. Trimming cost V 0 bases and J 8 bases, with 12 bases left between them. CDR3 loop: CASSLASEGDEQFF. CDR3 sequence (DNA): TGCGCCAGCAGCTTGGCATCGGAGGGAGATGAGCAGTTCTTC. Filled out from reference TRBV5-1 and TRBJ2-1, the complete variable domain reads KAGVTQTPRYLIKTRGQQVTLSCSPISGHRSVSWYQQTPGQGLQFLFEYFSETQRNKGNFPGRFSGRQFSNSRSEMNVSTLELGDSALYLCASSLASEGDEQFFGPGTRLTVL.

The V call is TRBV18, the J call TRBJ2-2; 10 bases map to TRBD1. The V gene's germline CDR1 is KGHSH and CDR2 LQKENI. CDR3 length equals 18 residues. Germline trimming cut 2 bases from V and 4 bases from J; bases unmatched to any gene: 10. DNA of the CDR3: TGTGCCAGCTCACCAGGACAGGGGGGACTCCCGGGCACCGGGGAGCTGTTTTTT. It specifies CASSPGQGGLPGTGELFF.

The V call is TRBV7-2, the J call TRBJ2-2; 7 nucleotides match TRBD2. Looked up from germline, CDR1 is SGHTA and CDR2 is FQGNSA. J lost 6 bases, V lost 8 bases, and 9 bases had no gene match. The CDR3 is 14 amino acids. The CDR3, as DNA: TGTGCCAGCTTTGGTGCGGGGAGGGCCGGGGAGCTGTTTTTT. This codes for CASFGAGRAGELFF.

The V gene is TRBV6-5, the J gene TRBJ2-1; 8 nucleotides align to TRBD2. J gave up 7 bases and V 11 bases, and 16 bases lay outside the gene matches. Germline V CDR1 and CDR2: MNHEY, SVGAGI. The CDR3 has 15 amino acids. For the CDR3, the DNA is TGTGCCTCCCCTCGGGGGTTAGCGGGGTTGAATGAGCAGTTCTTC. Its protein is CASPRGLAGLNEQFF.

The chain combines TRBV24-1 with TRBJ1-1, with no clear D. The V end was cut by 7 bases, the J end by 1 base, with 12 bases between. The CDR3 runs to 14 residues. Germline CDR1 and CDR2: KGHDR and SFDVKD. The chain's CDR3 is CATRSPGGNTEAFF. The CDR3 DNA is TGTGCCACCAGATCCCCCGGAGGGAACACTGAAGCTTTCTTT.

CDR3 in amino acids: CATSQSGTGYYEQYF. CDR3 in DNA: TGTGCCACCAGCCAATCCGGGACAGGGTACTACGAGCAGTACTTC. V usage is TRBV24-1 and J usage is TRBJ2-7, with 9 bases identical to TRBD1. Germline CDR1 KGHDR, CDR2 SFDVKD. CDR3 length equals 15 residues. Trimming at V came to 7 bases and at J to 3 bases, leaving 9 bases not matched to a gene.

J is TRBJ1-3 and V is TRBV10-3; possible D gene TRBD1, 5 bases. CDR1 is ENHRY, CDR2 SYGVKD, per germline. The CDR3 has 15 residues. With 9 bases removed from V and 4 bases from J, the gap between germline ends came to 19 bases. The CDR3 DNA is TGTGCCATGAAGAATCTTGAAGGGGCCGGAAACACCATATATTTT. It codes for CAMKNLEGAGNTIYF.

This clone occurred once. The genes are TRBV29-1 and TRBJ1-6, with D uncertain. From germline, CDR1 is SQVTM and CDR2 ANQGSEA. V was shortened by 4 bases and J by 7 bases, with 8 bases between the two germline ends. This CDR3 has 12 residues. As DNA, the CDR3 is TGCAGCGTTGTGGGCAGAAATTCACCCCTCCACTTT. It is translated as CSVVGRNSPLHF.

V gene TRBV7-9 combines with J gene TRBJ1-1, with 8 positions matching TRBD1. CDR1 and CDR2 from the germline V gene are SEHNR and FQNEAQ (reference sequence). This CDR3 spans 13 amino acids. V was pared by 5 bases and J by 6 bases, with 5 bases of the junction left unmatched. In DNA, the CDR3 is TGTGCCAGCAGCCAGGGGGCGCCGGCTGAAGCTTTCTTT. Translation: CASSQGAPAEAFF.

The CDR3 reads CASSQGRRGKGNQPQHF. Here the CDR3 DNA reads TGTGCCAGCAGCCAAGGTCGACGGGGAAAGGGCAATCAGCCCCAGCATTTT. This chain connects TRBV3-1 (or the pseudogene TRBV3-2) to TRBJ1-5; D gene uncertain. Looked up from germline, CDR1 is LGHDT and CDR2 is YNNKEL (reference sequence). The CDR3 extends over 17 amino acids. Trimming pared 1 base from V and 2 bases from J, leaving 15 bases between.

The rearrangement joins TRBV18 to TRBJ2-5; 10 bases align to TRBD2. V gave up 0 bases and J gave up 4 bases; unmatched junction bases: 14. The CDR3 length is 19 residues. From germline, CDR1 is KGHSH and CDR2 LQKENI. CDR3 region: CASSPPLDLLAGTSETQYF. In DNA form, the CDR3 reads TGTGCCAGCTCACCACCACTGGACTTACTAGCGGGAACATCAGAGACCCAGTACTTC.

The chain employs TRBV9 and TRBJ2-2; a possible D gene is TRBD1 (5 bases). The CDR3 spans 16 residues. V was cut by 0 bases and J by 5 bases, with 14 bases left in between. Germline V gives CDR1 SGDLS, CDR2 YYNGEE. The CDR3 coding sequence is TGTGCCAGCAGCGTAGCGCACAGGCGAGCTACCGGGGAGCTGTTTTTT. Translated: CASSVAHRRATGELFF.

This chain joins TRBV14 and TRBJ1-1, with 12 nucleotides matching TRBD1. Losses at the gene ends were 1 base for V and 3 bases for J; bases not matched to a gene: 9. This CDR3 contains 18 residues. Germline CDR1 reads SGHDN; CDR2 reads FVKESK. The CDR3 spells CASSQVEGQGASDTEAFF. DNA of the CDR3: TGTGCCAGCAGCCAAGTCGAGGGACAGGGGGCGAGCGACACTGAAGCTTTCTTT.

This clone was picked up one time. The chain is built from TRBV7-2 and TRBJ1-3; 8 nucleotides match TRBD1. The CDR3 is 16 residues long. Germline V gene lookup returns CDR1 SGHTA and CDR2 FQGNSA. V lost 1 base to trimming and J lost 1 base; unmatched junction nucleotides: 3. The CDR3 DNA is TGTGCCAGCAGCTTAGGGGACAGGAATTCTGGAAACACCATATATTTT. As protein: CASSLGDRNSGNTIYF.

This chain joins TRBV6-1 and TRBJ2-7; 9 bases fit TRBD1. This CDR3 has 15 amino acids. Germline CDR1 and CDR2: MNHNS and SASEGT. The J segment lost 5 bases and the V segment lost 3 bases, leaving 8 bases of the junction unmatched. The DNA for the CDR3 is TGTGCCAGCAGTGAGACCGGGACAGGGCCCCACGAGCAGTACTTC. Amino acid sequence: CASSETGTGPHEQYF.

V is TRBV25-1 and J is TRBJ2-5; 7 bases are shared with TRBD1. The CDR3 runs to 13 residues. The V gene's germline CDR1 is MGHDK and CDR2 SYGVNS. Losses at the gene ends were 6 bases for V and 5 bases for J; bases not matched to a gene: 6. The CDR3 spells CASRDRVVETQYF. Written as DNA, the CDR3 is TGTGCCAGCAGAGACAGGGTGGTCGAGACCCAGTACTTC. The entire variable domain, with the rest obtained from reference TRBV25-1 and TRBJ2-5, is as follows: EADIYQTPRYLVIGTGKKITLECSQTMGHDKMYWYQQDPGMELHLIHYSYGVNSTEKGDLSSESTVSRIRTEHFPLTLESARPSHTSQYLCASRDRVVETQYFGPGTRLLVL.